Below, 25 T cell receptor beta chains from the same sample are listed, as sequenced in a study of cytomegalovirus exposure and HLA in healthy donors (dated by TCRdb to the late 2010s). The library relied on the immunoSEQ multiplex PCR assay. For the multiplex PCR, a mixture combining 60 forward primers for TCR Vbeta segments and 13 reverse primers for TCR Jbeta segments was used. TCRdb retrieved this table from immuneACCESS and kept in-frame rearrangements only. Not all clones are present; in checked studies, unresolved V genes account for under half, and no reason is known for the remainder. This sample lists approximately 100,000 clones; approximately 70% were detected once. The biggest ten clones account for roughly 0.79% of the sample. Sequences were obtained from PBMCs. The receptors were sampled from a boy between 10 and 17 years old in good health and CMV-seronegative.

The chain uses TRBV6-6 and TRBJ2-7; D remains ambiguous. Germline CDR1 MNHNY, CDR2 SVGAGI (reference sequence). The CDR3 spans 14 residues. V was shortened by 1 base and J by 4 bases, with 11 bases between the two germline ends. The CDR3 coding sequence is TGTGCCAGCAGTTACTTACCGATCGGTTACGAGCAGTACTTC. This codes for CASSYLPIGYEQYF.

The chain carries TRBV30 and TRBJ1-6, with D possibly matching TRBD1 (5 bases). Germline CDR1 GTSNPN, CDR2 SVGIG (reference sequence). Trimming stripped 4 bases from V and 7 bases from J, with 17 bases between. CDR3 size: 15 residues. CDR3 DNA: TGTGCCTGGACCCTCACCGGGACTCTCAATTCACCCCTCCACTTT. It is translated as CAWTLTGTLNSPLHF.

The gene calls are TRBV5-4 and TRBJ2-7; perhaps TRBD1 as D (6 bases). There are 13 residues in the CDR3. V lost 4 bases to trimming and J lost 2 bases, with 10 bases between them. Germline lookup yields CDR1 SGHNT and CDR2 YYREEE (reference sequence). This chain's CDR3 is CASSDRTAYEQYF. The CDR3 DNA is TGTGCCAGCAGCGACCGGACAGCCTACGAGCAGTACTTC.

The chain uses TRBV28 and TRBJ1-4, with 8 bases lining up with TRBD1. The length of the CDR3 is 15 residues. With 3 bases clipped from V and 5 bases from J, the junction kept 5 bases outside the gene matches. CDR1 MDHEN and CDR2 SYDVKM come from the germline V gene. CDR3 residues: CASSLTTGGNEKLFF. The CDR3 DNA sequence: TGTGCCAGCAGTTTGACAACAGGGGGGAATGAAAAACTGTTTTTT.

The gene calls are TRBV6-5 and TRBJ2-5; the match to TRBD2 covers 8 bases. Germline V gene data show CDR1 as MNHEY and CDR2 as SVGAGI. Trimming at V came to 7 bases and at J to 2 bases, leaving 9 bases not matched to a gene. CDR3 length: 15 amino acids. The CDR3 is CASIPAGALQETQYF. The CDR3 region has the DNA TGTGCCAGCATCCCAGCGGGGGCTTTGCAAGAGACCCAGTACTTC.

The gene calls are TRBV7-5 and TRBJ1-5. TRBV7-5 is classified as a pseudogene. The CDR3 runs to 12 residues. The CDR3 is CVRSHYAGDRHF. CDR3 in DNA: TGTGTCAGAAGCCACTACGCGGGAGATAGGCATTTT.

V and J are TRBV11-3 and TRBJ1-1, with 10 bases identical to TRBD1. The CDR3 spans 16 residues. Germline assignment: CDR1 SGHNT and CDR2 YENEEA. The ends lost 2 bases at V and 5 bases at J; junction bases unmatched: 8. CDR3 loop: CASSLPRDRGRTEAFF. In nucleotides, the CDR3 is TGTGCCAGCAGCTTACCCCGGGACAGGGGTCGGACTGAAGCTTTCTTT.

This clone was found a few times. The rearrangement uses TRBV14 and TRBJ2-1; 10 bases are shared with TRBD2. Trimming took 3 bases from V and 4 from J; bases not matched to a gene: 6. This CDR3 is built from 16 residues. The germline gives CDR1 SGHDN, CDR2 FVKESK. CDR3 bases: TGTGCCAGCAGCCAGGAAAGGACTAGCGGATACAATGAGCAGTTCTTC. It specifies CASSQERTSGYNEQFF.

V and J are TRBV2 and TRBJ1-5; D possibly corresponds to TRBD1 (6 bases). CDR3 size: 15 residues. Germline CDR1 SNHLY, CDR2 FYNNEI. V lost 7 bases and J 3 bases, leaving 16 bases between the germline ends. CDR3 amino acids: CASTQGRANNQPQHF. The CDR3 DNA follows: TGTGCCAGCACCCAGGGGAGGGCAAACAATCAGCCCCAGCATTTT.

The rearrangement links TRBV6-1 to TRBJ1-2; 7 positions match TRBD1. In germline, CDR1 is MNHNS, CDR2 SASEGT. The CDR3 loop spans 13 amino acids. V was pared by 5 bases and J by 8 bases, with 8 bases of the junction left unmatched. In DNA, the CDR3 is TGTGCCAGCAGTAAAACAGGGGAGCGGGGCTACACCTTC. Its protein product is CASSKTGERGYTF.

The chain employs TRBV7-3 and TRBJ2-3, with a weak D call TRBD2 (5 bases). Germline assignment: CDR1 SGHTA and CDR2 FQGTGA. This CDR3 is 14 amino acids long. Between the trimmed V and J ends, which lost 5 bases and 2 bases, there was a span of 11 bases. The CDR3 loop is CASSPRGYTDTQYF. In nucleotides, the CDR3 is TGTGCCAGCAGCCCTAGAGGGTACACAGATACGCAGTATTTT.

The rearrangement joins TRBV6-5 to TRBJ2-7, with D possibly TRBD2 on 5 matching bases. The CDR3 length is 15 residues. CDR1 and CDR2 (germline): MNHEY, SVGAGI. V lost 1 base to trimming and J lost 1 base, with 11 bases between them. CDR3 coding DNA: TGTGCCAGCAGTTACTGGGCCTCGGGGTCCTACGAGCAGTACTTC. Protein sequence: CASSYWASGSYEQYF.

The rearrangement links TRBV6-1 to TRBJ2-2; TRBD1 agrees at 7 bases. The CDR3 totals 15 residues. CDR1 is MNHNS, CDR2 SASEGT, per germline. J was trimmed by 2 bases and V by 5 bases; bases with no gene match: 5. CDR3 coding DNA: TGTGCCAGCAGTAAATGGACAGGAAACACCGGGGAGCTGTTTTTT. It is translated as CASSKWTGNTGELFF.

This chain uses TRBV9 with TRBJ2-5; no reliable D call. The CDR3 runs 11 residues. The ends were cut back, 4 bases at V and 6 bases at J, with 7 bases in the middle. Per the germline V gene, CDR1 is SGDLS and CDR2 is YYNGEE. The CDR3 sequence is CASSSSQTQYF. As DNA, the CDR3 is TGTGCCAGCAGCTCAAGCCAGACCCAGTACTTC.

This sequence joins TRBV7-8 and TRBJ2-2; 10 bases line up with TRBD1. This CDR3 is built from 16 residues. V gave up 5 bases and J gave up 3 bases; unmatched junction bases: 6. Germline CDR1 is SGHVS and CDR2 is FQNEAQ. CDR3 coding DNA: TGTGCCAGCAGCAACCGACAGGGGGCTGACACCGGGGAGCTGTTTTTT. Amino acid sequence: CASSNRQGADTGELFF.

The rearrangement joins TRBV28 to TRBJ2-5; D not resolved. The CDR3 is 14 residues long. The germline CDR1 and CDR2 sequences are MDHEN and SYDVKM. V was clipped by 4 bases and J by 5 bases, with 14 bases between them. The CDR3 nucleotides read TGTGCCAGCAGTTCATCGCAGCCCGGGGAGACCCAGTACTTC. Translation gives CASSSSQPGETQYF.

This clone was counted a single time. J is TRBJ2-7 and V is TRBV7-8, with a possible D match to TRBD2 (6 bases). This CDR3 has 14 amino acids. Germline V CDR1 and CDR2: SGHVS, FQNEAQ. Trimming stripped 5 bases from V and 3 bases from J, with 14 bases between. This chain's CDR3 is CASSLTGLLYEQYF. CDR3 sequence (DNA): TGTGCCAGCAGCCTTACGGGACTCCTCTACGAGCAGTACTTC.

DNA for the CDR3: TGTGCCTGGAGTGTCGGGAGCGAGCAGTACTTC. This gives the protein CAWSVGSEQYF. The chain recombines TRBV30 with TRBJ2-7; perhaps TRBD2 as D (6 bases). The CDR3 loop spans 11 amino acids. With 0 bases removed from V and 6 bases from J, the gap between germline ends came to 6 bases. Looked up from germline, CDR1 is GTSNPN and CDR2 is SVGIG (reference sequence).

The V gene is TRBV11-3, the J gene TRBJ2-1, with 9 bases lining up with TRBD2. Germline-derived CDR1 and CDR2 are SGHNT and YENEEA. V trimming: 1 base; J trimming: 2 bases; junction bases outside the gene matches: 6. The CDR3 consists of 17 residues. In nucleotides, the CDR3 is TGTGCCAGCAGCTTAGGGGGACTAGCCATCCCCTACAATGAGCAGTTCTTC. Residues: CASSLGGLAIPYNEQFF.

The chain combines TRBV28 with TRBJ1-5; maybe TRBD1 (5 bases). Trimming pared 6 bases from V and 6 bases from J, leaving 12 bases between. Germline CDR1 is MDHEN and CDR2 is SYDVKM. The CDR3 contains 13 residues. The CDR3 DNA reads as TGTGCCAGCAGAGCCAGGGTACCTCAGCCCCAGCATTTT. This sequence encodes CASRARVPQPQHF.

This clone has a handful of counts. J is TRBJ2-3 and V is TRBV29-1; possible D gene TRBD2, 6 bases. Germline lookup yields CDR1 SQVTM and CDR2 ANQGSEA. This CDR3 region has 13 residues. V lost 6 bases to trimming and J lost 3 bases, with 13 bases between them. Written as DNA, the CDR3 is TGCAGCGTCGACAGCGGAGGGACAGATACGCAGTATTTT. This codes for CSVDSGGTDTQYF.

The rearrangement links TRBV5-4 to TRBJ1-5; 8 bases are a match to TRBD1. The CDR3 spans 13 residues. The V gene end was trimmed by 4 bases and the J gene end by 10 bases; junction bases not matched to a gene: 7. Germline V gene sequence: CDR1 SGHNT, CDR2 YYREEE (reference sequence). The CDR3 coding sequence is TGTGCCAGCAGCCAGGACAGGGACGGACCCCAGCATTTT. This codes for CASSQDRDGPQHF. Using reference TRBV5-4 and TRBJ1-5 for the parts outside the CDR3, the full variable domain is ETGVTQSPTHLIKTRGQQVTLRCSSQSGHNTVSWYQQALGQGPQFIFQYYREEENGRGNFPPRFSGLQFPNYSSELNVNALELDDSALYLCASSQDRDGPQHFGDGTRLSIL.

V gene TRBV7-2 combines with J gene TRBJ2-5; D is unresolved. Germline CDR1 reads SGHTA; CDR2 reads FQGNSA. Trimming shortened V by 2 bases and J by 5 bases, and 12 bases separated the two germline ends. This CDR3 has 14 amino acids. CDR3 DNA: TGTGCCAGCAGCTTAATGGGCAGGAAGGAGACCCAGTACTTC. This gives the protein CASSLMGRKETQYF.

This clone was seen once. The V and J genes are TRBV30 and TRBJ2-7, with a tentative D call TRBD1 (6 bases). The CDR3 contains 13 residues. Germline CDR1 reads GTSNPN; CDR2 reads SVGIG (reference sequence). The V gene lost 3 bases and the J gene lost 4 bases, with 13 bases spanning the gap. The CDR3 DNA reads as TGTGCCTGGAGCCAGGACAGTGAATACGAGCAGTACTTC. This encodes CAWSQDSEYEQYF.

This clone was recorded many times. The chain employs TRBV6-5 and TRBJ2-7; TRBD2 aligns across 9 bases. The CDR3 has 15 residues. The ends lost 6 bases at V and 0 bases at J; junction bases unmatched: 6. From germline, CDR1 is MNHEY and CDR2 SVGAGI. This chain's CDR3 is CASSRFSGSSYEQYF. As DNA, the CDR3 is TGTGCCAGCAGCCGATTTAGCGGGAGCTCCTACGAGCAGTACTTC.